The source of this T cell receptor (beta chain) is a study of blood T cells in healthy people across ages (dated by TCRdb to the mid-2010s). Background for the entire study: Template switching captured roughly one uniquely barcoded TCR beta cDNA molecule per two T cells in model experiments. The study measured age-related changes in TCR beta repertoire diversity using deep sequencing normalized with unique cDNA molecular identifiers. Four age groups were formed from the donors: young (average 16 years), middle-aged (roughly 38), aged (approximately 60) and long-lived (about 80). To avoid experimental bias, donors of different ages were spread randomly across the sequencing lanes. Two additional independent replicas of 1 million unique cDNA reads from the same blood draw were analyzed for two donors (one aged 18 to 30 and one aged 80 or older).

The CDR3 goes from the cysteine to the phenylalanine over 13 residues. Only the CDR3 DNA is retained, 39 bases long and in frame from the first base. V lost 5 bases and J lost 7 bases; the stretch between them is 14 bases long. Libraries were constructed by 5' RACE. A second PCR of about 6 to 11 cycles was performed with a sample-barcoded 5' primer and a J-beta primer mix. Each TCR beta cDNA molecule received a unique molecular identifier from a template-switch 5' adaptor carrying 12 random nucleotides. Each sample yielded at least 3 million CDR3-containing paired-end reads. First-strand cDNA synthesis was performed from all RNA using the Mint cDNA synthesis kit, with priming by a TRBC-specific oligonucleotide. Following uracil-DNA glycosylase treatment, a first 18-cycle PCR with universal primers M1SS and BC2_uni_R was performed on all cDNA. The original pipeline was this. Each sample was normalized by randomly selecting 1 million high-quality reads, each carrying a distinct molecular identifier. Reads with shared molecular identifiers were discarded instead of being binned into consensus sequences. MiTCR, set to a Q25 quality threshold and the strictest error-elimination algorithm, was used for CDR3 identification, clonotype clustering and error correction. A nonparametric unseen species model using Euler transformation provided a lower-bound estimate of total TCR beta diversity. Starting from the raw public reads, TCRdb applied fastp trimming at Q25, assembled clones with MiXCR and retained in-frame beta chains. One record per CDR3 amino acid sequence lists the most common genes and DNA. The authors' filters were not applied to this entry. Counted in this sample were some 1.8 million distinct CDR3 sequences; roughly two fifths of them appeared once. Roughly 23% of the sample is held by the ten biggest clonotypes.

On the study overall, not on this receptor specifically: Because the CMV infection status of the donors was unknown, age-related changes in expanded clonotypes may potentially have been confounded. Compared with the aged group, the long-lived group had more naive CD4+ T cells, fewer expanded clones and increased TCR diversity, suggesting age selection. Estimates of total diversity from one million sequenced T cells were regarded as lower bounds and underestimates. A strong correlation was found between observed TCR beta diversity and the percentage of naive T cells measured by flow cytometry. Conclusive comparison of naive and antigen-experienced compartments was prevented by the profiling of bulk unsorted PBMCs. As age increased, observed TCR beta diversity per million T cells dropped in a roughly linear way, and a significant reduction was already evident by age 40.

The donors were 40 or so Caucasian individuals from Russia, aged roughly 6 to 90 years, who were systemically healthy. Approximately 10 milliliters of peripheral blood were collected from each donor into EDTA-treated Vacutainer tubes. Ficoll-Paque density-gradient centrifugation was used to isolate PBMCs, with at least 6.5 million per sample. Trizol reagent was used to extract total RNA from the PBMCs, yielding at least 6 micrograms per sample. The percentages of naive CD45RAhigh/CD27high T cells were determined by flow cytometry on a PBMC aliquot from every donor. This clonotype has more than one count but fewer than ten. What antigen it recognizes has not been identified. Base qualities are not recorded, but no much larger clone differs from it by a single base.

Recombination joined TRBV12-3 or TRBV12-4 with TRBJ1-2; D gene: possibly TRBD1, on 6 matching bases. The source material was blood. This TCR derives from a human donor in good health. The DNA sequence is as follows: TGTGCCAGCAGTCTGGACAGAGTAACTGGCTACACCTTC. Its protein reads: CASSLDRVTGYTF.